This is a list of T cell receptor beta chains from one sample in a study of shared clonotypes between healthy human individuals. TCRdb's table, derived via immunoSEQ multiplex PCR, lists solely in-frame clones and lacks some. This sample carries roughly 640,000 clones, about 97% of them seen once, and the ten largest clones take roughly 0.055%. The sequenced material came from naive CD4+ T cells sorted from blood. These receptors came from a woman aged 25 to 45 in good health. The CDR3 runs from the conserved cysteine through the conserved F or W. D genes are given only for firm matches.

j_call v_call d_call cdr3_aa
TRBJ2-6 TRBV5-1 - CASSLDPQTGANVLTF
TRBJ1-6 TRBV5-1 - CASSFNRDSPLHF
TRBJ1-5 TRBV2 TRBD1 CAGRTGGDQPQHF
TRBJ1-4 TRBV5-8 TRBD1 CASSLTGTTNEKLFF
TRBJ2-5 TRBV18 TRBD2 CASSPPLAGTETQYF
TRBJ2-1 TRBV9 TRBD2 CASSVGGGNYNEQFF
TRBJ1-1 TRBV25-1 - CASSELRGVNTEAFF
TRBJ2-5 TRBV7-9 TRBD2 CASSHSGVKETQYF
TRBJ2-7 TRBV5-1 - CASSFQGHEQYF
TRBJ1-1 TRBV5-4 - CASSLVSGWNTEAFF
TRBJ2-1 TRBV6-9 TRBD2 CATYPGLGLGNEQFF
TRBJ1-5 TRBV21-1 - CASSMQGDQPQHF
TRBJ2-5 TRBV2 TRBD2 CASSPSGHSASGETQYF
TRBJ2-3 TRBV27 - CASSLLEPAVGDTQYF
TRBJ1-4 TRBV25-1 - CASSPWGATDEKLFF
TRBJ1-6 TRBV28 - CATVPTRGGNSPLHF
- TRBV28 TRBD1 CASSSSGTGGEQYF
TRBJ2-7 TRBV5-1 TRBD1 CASSIGTGGYEQYF
TRBJ1-5 TRBV15 - CATSREFKGDNQPQHF
TRBJ1-2 TRBV7-2 - CASSWRNGYGYTF
TRBJ2-7 TRBV28 - CASSLRTSYEQYF
TRBJ2-1 TRBV11-3 TRBD2 CASSLGGSYNEQFF
TRBJ2-1 TRBV18 TRBD2 CASSPGAGGLVEQFF
TRBJ2-7 TRBV11-2 - CASSLGPDPTYEQYF